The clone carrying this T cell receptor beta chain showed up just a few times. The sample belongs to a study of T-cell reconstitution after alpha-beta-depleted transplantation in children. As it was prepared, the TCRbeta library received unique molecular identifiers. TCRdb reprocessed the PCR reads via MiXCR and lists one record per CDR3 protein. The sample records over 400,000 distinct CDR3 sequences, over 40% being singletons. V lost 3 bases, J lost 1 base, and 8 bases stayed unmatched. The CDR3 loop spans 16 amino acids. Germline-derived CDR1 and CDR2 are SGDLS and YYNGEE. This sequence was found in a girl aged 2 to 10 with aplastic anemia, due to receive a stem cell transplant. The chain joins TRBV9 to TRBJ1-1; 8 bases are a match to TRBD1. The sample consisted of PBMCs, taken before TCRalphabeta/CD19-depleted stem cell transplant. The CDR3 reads CASSDDAGTGNTEAFF. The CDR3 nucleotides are TGTGCCAGCAGCGACGACGCTGGGACAGGGAACACTGAAGCTTTCTTT.